The present T cell receptor beta chain was sequenced within a study of neurological immune-mediated disorders. The germline V gene has CDR1 SGHKS and CDR2 YYEKEE (reference sequence). The CDR3 consists of 14 residues. V was trimmed by 3 bases and J by 3 bases, leaving 12 bases between them. The table lists this clonotype with a few counts. Its antigen is undetermined. Synthesis of cDNA used 5'RACE (with 10-nucleotide random UMIs). Every sequencing run produced over 160 million TCR-beta sequences, and the sequences from any one run covered 15-18 subjects. Each CDR3 protein gets one entry after TCRdb re-called the 5' RACE reads with MiXCR. The data hold some 70,000 distinct CDR3 sequences, with under 5% observed a single time. Study-wide results and caveats: Among 34 multiple sclerosis patients, phylogenetic grouping put the repertoires of 18 into a single related-CDR3 cluster, a possible signature.

The sequenced sample consisted of PBMCs. This TCR derives from a man aged 30 to 45 with multiple sclerosis. The rearrangement links TRBV5-5 to TRBJ1-2; D is perhaps TRBD1 (5 bases). This CDR3 is CASSSTDRDYGYTF. DNA for the CDR3: TGTGCCAGCAGCTCGACCGACAGAGACTATGGCTACACCTTC.